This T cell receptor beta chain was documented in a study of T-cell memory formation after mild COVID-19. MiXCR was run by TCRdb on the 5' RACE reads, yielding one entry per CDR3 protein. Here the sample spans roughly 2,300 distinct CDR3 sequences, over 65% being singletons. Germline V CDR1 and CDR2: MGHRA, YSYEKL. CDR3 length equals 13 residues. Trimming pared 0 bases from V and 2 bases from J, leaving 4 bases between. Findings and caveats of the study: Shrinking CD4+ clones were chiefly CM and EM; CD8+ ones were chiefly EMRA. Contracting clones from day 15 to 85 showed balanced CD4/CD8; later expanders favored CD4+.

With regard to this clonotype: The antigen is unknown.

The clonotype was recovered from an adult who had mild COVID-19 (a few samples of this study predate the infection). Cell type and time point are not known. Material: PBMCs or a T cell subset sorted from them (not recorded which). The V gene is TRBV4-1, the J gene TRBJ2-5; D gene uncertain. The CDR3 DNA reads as TGCGCCAGCAGCCAAGAGCGACAAGAGACCCAGTACTTC. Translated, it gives CASSQERQETQYF.